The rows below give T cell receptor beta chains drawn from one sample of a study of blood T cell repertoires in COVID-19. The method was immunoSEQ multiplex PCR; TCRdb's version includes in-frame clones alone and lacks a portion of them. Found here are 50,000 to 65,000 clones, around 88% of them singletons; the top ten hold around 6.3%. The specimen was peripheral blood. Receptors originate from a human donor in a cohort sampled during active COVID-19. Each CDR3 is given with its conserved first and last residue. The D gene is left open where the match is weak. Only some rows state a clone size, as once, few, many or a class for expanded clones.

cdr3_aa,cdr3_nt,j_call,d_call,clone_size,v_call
CASSLELTGGGGYNEKLFF,TGCGCCAGCAGCTTGGAGCTCACAGGGGGCGGGGGTTATAATGAAAAACTGTTTTTT,TRBJ1-4,TRBD1,-,TRBV5-1
CASSPGGDPTEAFF,TGTGCCAGCAGCCCGGGGGGGGATCCCACTGAAGCTTTCTTT,TRBJ1-1,-,-,TRBV3-1/TRBV3-2
CASTSGLNYGYTF,TGTGCCAGCACCTCTGGGCTTAACTATGGCTACACCTTC,TRBJ1-2,-,-,TRBV5-6
CASSLWGQGVVGYTF,TGTGCCAGCAGTTTATGGGGACAGGGTGTGGTAGGCTACACCTTC,TRBJ1-2,TRBD1,-,TRBV27
CASSLVLPRVQYQETQYF,TGTGCCAGCAGCTTAGTGCTCCCCAGGGTACAGTACCAAGAGACCCAGTACTTC,TRBJ2-5,-,-,TRBV7-8
CASSHQGGRDETQYF,TGCGCCAGCAGCCACCAGGGCGGGAGGGACGAGACCCAGTACTTC,TRBJ2-5,TRBD2,-,TRBV4-1
CASSKRQGASYEQYF,TGTGCCAGCAGTAAACGACAGGGGGCCTCCTACGAGCAGTACTTC,TRBJ2-7,TRBD1,few,TRBV6-2/TRBV6-3
CASSQAVGQGMGTEAFF,TGTGCCAGCAGCCAAGCGGTGGGTCAGGGGATGGGGACTGAAGCTTTCTTT,TRBJ1-1,-,-,TRBV3-1/TRBV3-2
CATSSPGAGVWEQFF,TGTGCCACCAGCAGCCCAGGTGCGGGAGTATGGGAGCAGTTCTTC,TRBJ2-1,TRBD2,-,TRBV15
CASSVGQGYEAFF,TGTGCCAGCAGCGTAGGTCAGGGTTACGAAGCTTTCTTT,TRBJ1-1,-,-,TRBV9
CASSTGGAVVMNTEAFF,TGTGCCAGTAGTACCGGAGGGGCAGTAGTTATGAACACTGAAGCTTTCTTT,TRBJ1-1,-,-,TRBV19
CASSSEETGSSYEQYF,TGTGCCAGCAGCTCCGAAGAGACAGGGAGCTCCTACGAGCAGTACTTC,TRBJ2-7,TRBD1,few,TRBV7-9
CSASLGTGGQPQHF,TGCAGTGCTAGTTTAGGGACAGGGGGGCAGCCCCAGCATTTT,TRBJ1-5,TRBD1,-,TRBV20-1
CASSSRQGGYSYEQYF,TGTGCCAGCAGTTCCCGACAGGGGGGTTACTCCTACGAGCAGTACTTC,TRBJ2-7,TRBD1,-,TRBV6-5
CASSFHYMAGWDTEAFF,TGTGCCAGCAGCTTTCATTATATGGCAGGCTGGGACACTGAAGCTTTCTTT,TRBJ1-1,-,-,TRBV5-8
CASSLSWGQQETQYF,TGTGCCAGCAGCTTATCTTGGGGACAGCAAGAGACCCAGTACTTC,TRBJ2-5,TRBD1,-,TRBV11-1
CASSILTAGGPGNEQFF,TGTGCCAGTAGTATCCTTACCGCGGGAGGGCCGGGTAATGAGCAGTTCTTC,TRBJ2-1,TRBD2,-,TRBV19
CASSSGVQETQYF,TGTGCCAGCAGCTCAGGGGTTCAAGAGACCCAGTACTTC,TRBJ2-5,-,-,TRBV9
CASSQDSGPVYNEQFF,TGCGCCAGCAGCCAAGATAGCGGGCCGGTCTACAATGAGCAGTTCTTC,TRBJ2-1,TRBD2,-,TRBV4-1
CASSGGTGSSYEQYF,TGTGCCAGCAGTGGTGGGACAGGGAGCTCCTACGAGCAGTACTTC,TRBJ2-7,TRBD1,-,TRBV2
CASSRGVQGTNEKLFF,TGTGCCAGCAGCCGGGGGGTTCAGGGTACTAATGAAAAACTGTTTTTT,TRBJ1-4,-,-,TRBV5-8
CASPGQGGADTQYF,TGCGCCAGCCCGGGACAGGGGGGCGCAGATACGCAGTATTTT,TRBJ2-3,TRBD1,-,TRBV10-1
CASSRQGTNTEAFF,TGTGCCAGCAGCCGACAGGGGACGAACACTGAAGCTTTCTTT,TRBJ1-1,TRBD1,-,TRBV3-1/TRBV3-2
CASSPGTATNEKLFF,TGCGCCAGCAGCCCAGGGACAGCTACAAATGAAAAACTGTTTTTT,TRBJ1-4,TRBD1,-,TRBV5-1
CASSLERGRYEQYF,TGTGCCAGCAGCTTGGAGCGGGGAAGATACGAGCAGTACTTC,TRBJ2-7,TRBD2,-,TRBV5-5
CASLAGGYTDTQYF,TGTGCCAGTCTAGCGGGGGGCTACACAGATACGCAGTATTTT,TRBJ2-3,TRBD2,-,TRBV2
CASSDRVLADTQYF,TGCGCCAGCTCGGACAGGGTACTGGCAGATACGCAGTATTTT,TRBJ2-3,TRBD1,-,TRBV10-1
CASSQDRYEQFF,TGTGCCAGCAGCCAGGACAGATATGAGCAGTTCTTC,TRBJ2-1,-,-,TRBV5-6
CASSEASNYGYTF,TGTGCCAGCAGTGAGGCCAGTAACTATGGCTACACCTTC,TRBJ1-2,-,-,TRBV25-1
CASSIMGQRSGNTIYF,TGTGCCAGTAGTATAATGGGACAGCGCTCTGGAAACACCATATATTTT,TRBJ1-3,TRBD1,once,TRBV19
CASSERRAASYNEQFF,TGTGCCAGCAGTGAAAGGAGAGCGGCTTCCTACAATGAGCAGTTCTTC,TRBJ2-1,-,once,TRBV2
CASSIQGRNTEAFF,TGTGCCAGTAGTATTCAGGGCCGGAACACTGAAGCTTTCTTT,TRBJ1-1,-,-,TRBV19
CASSLKGQEWAQYF,TGTGCCAGCAGTCTCAAAGGACAGGAGTGGGCCCAGTACTTC,TRBJ2-5,TRBD1,-,TRBV27
CASSLQGGYETQYF,TGTGCCAGCAGCTTACAAGGGGGCTACGAGACCCAGTACTTC,TRBJ2-5,TRBD1,-,TRBV11-1
CATSRAVRDEKLFF,TGTGCCACCAGCAGAGCCGTGAGGGATGAAAAACTGTTTTTT,TRBJ1-4,-,-,TRBV15
CASSRGLAGAEGKNIQYF,TGCGCCAGCAGCCGGGGACTAGCGGGAGCGGAGGGAAAAAACATTCAGTACTTC,TRBJ2-4,TRBD2,-,TRBV4-1
CASGTGATIQETQYF,TGCGCCAGCGGAACAGGGGCAACAATACAAGAGACCCAGTACTTC,TRBJ2-5,TRBD1,few,TRBV5-1
CASSQDREARSDTQYF,TGTGCCAGCAGCCAAGACAGGGAGGCCCGGTCAGATACGCAGTATTTT,TRBJ2-3,-,-,TRBV4-2
CASSVGGTVNLGQYF,TGTGCCAGCAGCGTAGGTGGGACAGTCAACTTAGGCCAGTACTTC,TRBJ2-5,TRBD1,-,TRBV9
CASSSDSEQYF,TGTGCCAGCAGCTCCGACAGCGAGCAGTACTTC,TRBJ2-7,-,-,TRBV11-1
CASRPGQGNGYTF,TGCGCCAGCAGACCGGGACAGGGGAATGGCTACACCTTC,TRBJ1-2,TRBD1,-,TRBV5-1
CASSQGPGGAEAFF,TGTGCCAGCAGCCAAGGGCCAGGAGGGGCTGAAGCTTTCTTT,TRBJ1-1,-,-,TRBV4-2
CASSFAYSTVEKLFF,TGTGCCAGCAGCTTTGCGTACAGTACCGTTGAAAAACTGTTTTTT,TRBJ1-4,-,-,TRBV7-9
CASSRTGIGYEQYF,TGTGCCAGCAGTCGGACAGGGATAGGCTACGAGCAGTACTTC,TRBJ2-7,TRBD1,-,TRBV3-1/TRBV3-2
CASSQRDQAFF,TGTGCCAGCAGCCAACGGGATCAAGCTTTCTTT,TRBJ1-1,-,-,TRBV11-2
CASSVWGLSSYNEQFF,TGTGCCAGCAGTGTCTGGGGGCTGAGCTCCTACAATGAGCAGTTCTTC,TRBJ2-1,-,-,TRBV27
CASSYRGFDSYEQYF,TGTGCCAGCAGTTATCGAGGATTCGATTCCTACGAGCAGTACTTC,TRBJ2-7,-,-,TRBV6-5
CSVAISNQPQHF,TGCAGCGTTGCCATTAGCAATCAGCCCCAGCATTTT,TRBJ1-5,-,-,TRBV29-1
CASSPRGQGIPGANVLTF,TGTGCCAGCTCACCAAGGGGACAGGGTATCCCTGGGGCCAACGTCCTGACTTTC,TRBJ2-6,TRBD1,few,TRBV18
CASSASGRSETQYF,TGTGCCAGCAGTGCTAGCGGGAGATCTGAGACCCAGTACTTC,TRBJ2-5,TRBD2,-,TRBV7-9
CSVAPSWGHRKETQYF,TGCAGCGTGGCCCCCTCCTGGGGACATAGGAAAGAGACCCAGTACTTC,TRBJ2-5,-,-,TRBV29-1
CASTTVGVGSGNTIYF,TGTGCCAGTACTACGGTAGGAGTCGGTTCTGGAAACACCATATATTTT,TRBJ1-3,-,-,TRBV19
CASSPGQGNEQYF,TGCGCCAGCTCACCGGGCCAGGGGAACGAGCAGTACTTC,TRBJ2-7,-,-,TRBV18